This is a list of T cell receptor beta chains from one sample in a study of cytomegalovirus exposure and HLA in healthy donors. The data were produced by immunoSEQ multiplex PCR, yet TCRdb's version contains in-frame clones alone and is incomplete. Of around 70,000 clones listed, over 80% are singletons. The specimen was PBMCs. The receptors come from a man aged 18 to 29 in good health and CMV-seronegative. Both conserved end residues are part of each CDR3. The D gene is left open where the match is weak. Clone size, where shown, is once, few, many, or a class for clones that have expanded.

CAWAGVGEQFF TGTGCCTGGGCAGGGGTGGGTGAGCAGTTCTTC TRBJ2-1 TRBV30 NA NA
CASSRGGAEQYF TGTGCCAGCAGCAGAGGAGGGGCTGAGCAGTACTTC TRBJ2-7 TRBV28 NA NA
CASSLQDSNQPQHF TGTGCCAGCAGCTTACAGGATAGCAATCAGCCCCAGCATTTT TRBJ1-5 TRBV7-2 NA NA
CASSPLTGGAGTEAFF TGTGCCAGCTCACCACTGACAGGGGGCGCGGGCACTGAAGCTTTCTTT TRBJ1-1 TRBV18 NA TRBD1
CASGGQGALGSNQPQHF TGTGCCAGTGGGGGACAGGGGGCTTTGGGGAGCAATCAGCCCCAGCATTTT TRBJ1-5 TRBV19 NA TRBD1
CASTRTRSGYTDTQYF TGTGCCAGCACCCGTACACGGTCGGGTTACACAGATACGCAGTATTTT TRBJ2-3 TRBV9 NA NA
CASGPLGAAADTQYF TGCGCCAGCGGTCCTTTGGGGGCAGCTGCAGATACGCAGTATTTT TRBJ2-3 TRBV5-1 once NA
CASGVGGTNEQFF TGTGCCAGCGGAGTTGGGGGGACCAATGAGCAGTTCTTC TRBJ2-1 TRBV7-3 NA NA
CASSPRLAGGPGYEQYF TGTGCCAGCAGTCCCAGACTAGCGGGAGGGCCGGGGTACGAGCAGTACTTC TRBJ2-7 TRBV27 NA TRBD2
CASRSSGSNEQFF TGTGCCAGTCGGTCCAGCGGGAGTAATGAGCAGTTCTTC TRBJ2-1 TRBV27 NA TRBD2
CASSSLAGGRPDTQYF TGTGCCAGCAGCAGCTTAGCGGGAGGGCGCCCAGATACGCAGTATTTT TRBJ2-3 TRBV9 NA TRBD2
CASSVRLASDEQYF TGTGCCAGCAGCGTAAGACTAGCTTCAGACGAGCAGTACTTC TRBJ2-7 TRBV9 NA TRBD2
CSVQGNEQYF TGCAGTGTCCAGGGTAACGAGCAGTACTTC TRBJ2-7 TRBV20-1 NA NA
CASSLRGRVWGNTIYF TGTGCCAGCAGTTTAAGAGGGAGGGTGTGGGGAAACACCATATATTTT TRBJ1-3 TRBV28 once NA
CASSPQGAGDTQYF TGTGCCAGCAGTCCCCAGGGGGCCGGGGATACGCAGTATTTT TRBJ2-3 TRBV27 NA TRBD1
CASRIFSGRPYNEQFF TGCGCCAGCAGGATTTTCAGCGGGAGGCCGTACAATGAGCAGTTCTTC TRBJ2-1 TRBV10-1 NA TRBD2
CASTRQVGLAGSYNEQFF TGTGCCAGCACCCGACAGGTTGGACTAGCGGGATCCTACAATGAGCAGTTCTTC TRBJ2-1 TRBV7-2 NA TRBD2
CASSFAPPGTGELFF TGTGCCAGCTCATTTGCCCCTCCGGGAACCGGGGAGCTGTTTTTT TRBJ2-2 TRBV18 NA NA
CAWSDGTSGIFTDTQYF TGTGCCTGGAGTGACGGGACTAGCGGGATCTTTACAGATACGCAGTATTTT TRBJ2-3 TRBV30 NA TRBD2
CASSPPGQLNTEAFF TGTGCCAGCAGCCCACCGGGACAGCTGAACACTGAAGCTTTCTTT TRBJ1-1 TRBV9 NA TRBD1
CASSPPGLAYLNTDTQYF TGTGCCAGCAGCCCACCGGGACTAGCGTACCTGAACACAGATACGCAGTATTTT TRBJ2-3 TRBV7-9 NA TRBD2
CASRAQGALAYEQYF TGTGCCAGCAGGGCACAGGGGGCCCTGGCCTACGAGCAGTACTTC TRBJ2-7 TRBV6-1 NA TRBD1
CASRTSGLFDEQFF TGTGCCAGCAGGACTAGCGGCTTATTCGATGAGCAGTTCTTC TRBJ2-1 TRBV6-1 few TRBD2
CASSVQGSNQPQHF TGTGCCAGTAGTGTGCAGGGGTCCAATCAGCCCCAGCATTTT TRBJ1-5 TRBV19 NA NA
CASSQDGQQNTEAFF TGCGCCAGCAGCCAAGACGGACAGCAGAACACTGAAGCTTTCTTT TRBJ1-1 TRBV4-3 NA NA
CATSREGEAFF TGTGCCACCAGCAGGGAGGGGGAAGCTTTCTTT TRBJ1-1 TRBV15 NA NA
CASSDWREASYEQYF TGCGCCAGCAGTGACTGGCGGGAGGCCTCCTACGAGCAGTACTTC TRBJ2-7 TRBV10-1 NA TRBD2
CSVGGGQSPQHF TGCAGCGTTGGGGGCGGACAATCGCCCCAGCATTTT TRBJ1-5 TRBV29-1 NA NA
CSVDRSGSYNEQFF TGCAGCGTTGATAGGAGCGGCTCCTACAATGAGCAGTTCTTC TRBJ2-1 TRBV29-1 NA NA
CASSVGANTEAFF TGTGCCAGCAGTGTTGGAGCCAACACTGAAGCTTTCTTT TRBJ1-1 TRBV25-1 NA NA
CASSGLSEQYF TGTGCCAGCAGCGGACTTAGCGAGCAGTACTTC TRBJ2-7 TRBV7-9 NA NA
CASSLSDRGTDTQYF TGTGCCAGCAGTCTATCGGACAGGGGCACAGATACGCAGTATTTT TRBJ2-3 TRBV28 NA TRBD1
CASSLGASGIRYEQYF TGCGCCAGCAGCTTGGGCGCTAGCGGGATAAGGTACGAGCAGTACTTC TRBJ2-7 TRBV5-1 NA TRBD2
CASSQQGTGNTIYF TGTGCCAGCTCACAACAGGGTACTGGAAACACCATATATTTT TRBJ1-3 TRBV18 once NA
CASSQVILAGVGELFF TGCGCCAGCAGCCAAGTAATCCTAGCGGGAGTCGGGGAGCTGTTTTTT TRBJ2-2 TRBV4-3 NA TRBD2
CASSSTGRSFNEQFF TGTGCCAGCAGTTCGACAGGGAGGTCGTTCAATGAGCAGTTCTTC TRBJ2-1 TRBV28 once NA
CASSVEGAEMNTEAFF TGTGCCAGCAGCGTGGAGGGGGCGGAGATGAACACTGAAGCTTTCTTT TRBJ1-1 TRBV5-6 NA TRBD1
CASSNPGTSNEQFF TGCGCCAGCAGCAACCCCGGGACTTCAAATGAGCAGTTCTTC TRBJ2-1 TRBV5-1 NA NA
CASSLGHPNDEQYF TGTGCCAGCAGCTTGGGACACCCGAACGACGAGCAGTACTTC TRBJ2-7 TRBV7-2 NA NA
CASSYSRAPNQPQHF TGTGCCAGCAGTTACTCGCGGGCTCCCAATCAGCCCCAGCATTTT TRBJ1-5 TRBV6-6 NA NA
CASSATGYNEQFF TGTGCCAGCAGCGCTACAGGGTACAATGAGCAGTTCTTC TRBJ2-1 TRBV7-9 NA NA
CASSPTGGRRYTEAFF TGTGCCAGCAGTCCCACAGGGGGTAGGCGTTACACTGAAGCTTTCTTT TRBJ1-1 TRBV28 NA TRBD1
CAISDRDSSWAKYEQYF TGTGCCATCAGTGACAGGGACAGTTCCTGGGCAAAATACGAGCAGTACTTC TRBJ2-7 TRBV10-3 NA TRBD1
CASSLRGQGEVLYGEQYF TGTGCCAGCAGCTTACGGGGACAGGGGGAGGTTCTATATGGCGAGCAGTACTTC TRBJ2-7 TRBV7-8 NA TRBD1
CASSLVGQLNYGYTF TGTGCCAGCAGCCTAGTCGGACAGCTGAACTATGGCTACACCTTC TRBJ1-2 TRBV5-6 NA NA
CASSPPGSYEQYF TGTGCCAGCAGTCCCCCCGGCTCCTACGAGCAGTACTTC TRBJ2-7 TRBV28 once NA
CASSFNTEAFF TGTGCCAGCAGCTTCAACACCGAAGCTTTCTTT TRBJ1-1 TRBV5-4 once NA
CASSSNRGPYNEQFF TGTGCCAGCAGCTCTAACAGGGGGCCCTACAATGAGCAGTTCTTC TRBJ2-1 TRBV7-2 NA TRBD1